Reported below is one T cell receptor (beta chain). Its antigen is not identified. PCR used 60 Vbeta primers and 13 Jbeta primers. Profiled with immunoSEQ multiplex PCR; TCRdb holds only in-frame clones, not every one. The table counts tens of thousands of clones; more than 15% lies in the top ten. The germline V gene encodes CDR1 MNHEY and CDR2 SMNVEV (reference sequence). Trimming left V 8 bases short and J 1 base short, with 18 bases between. The CDR3 covers 16 residues. The data stem from a study of cytomegalovirus exposure and HLA in healthy donors. At the level of the study: One earlier analysis, a look at about 179 million T cells, found approximately 120 million unique TCR beta sequences. Out of fewer than 500 genotyped donors, about 80% belonged to the Caucasian-associated ancestry cluster.

Study-level results: TCR beta V segments were, for the most part, productive about 87% or about 30% of the time in an earlier analysis.

V gene TRBV27 combines with J gene TRBJ1-5, with a possible D match to TRBD1 (6 bases). Sequencing was done on a sample of PBMCs. The clonotype comes from a boy aged 10-17 years in good health and CMV-seronegative. The CDR3 DNA follows: TGTGCCAGCGCGACCTTACAGGGTCCCAGCAATCAGCCCCAGCATTTT. This encodes CASATLQGPSNQPQHF.